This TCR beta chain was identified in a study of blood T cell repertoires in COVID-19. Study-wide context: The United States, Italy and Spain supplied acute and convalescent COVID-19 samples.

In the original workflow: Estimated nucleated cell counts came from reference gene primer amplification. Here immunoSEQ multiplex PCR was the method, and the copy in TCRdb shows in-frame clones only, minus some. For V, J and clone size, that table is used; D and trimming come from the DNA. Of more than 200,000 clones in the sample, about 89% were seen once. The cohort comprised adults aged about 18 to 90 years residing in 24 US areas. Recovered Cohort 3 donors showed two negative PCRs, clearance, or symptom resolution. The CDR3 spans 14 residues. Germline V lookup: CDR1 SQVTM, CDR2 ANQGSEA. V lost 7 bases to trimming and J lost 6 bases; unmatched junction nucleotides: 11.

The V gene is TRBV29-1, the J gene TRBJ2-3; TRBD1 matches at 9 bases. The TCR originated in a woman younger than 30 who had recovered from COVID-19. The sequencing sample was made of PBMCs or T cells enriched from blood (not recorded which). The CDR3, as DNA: TGCAGCGCTAGACAGGGGGGGAAGACGGATACGCAGTATTTT. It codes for CSARQGGKTDTQYF.